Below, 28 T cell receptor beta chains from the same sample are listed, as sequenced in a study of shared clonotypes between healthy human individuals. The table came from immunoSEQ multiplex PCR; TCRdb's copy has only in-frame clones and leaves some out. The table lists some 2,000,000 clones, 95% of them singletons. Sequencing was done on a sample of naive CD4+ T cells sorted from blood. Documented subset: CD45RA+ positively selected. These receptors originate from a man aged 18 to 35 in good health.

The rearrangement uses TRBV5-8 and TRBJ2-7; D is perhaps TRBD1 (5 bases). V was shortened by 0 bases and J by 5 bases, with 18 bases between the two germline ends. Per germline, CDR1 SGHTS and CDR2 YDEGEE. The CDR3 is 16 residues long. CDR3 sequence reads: CASSLVHQSGFNEQYF. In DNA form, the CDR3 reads TGTGCCAGCAGCTTGGTCCATCAGTCAGGGTTCAACGAGCAGTACTTC. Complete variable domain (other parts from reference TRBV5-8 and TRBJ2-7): EAGVTQSPTHLIKTRGQQATLRCSPISGHTSVYWYQQALGLGLQFLLWYDEGEERNRGNFPPRFSGRQFPNYSSELNVNALELEDSALYLCASSLVHQSGFNEQYFGPGTRLTVT.

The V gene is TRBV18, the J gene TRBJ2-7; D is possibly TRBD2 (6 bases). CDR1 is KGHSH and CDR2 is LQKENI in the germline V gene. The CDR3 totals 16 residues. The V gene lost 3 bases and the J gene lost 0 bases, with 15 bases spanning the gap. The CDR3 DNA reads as TGTGCCAGCTCACCGTCGGGACTCCTACCCTCCTACGAGCAGTACTTC. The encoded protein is CASSPSGLLPSYEQYF.

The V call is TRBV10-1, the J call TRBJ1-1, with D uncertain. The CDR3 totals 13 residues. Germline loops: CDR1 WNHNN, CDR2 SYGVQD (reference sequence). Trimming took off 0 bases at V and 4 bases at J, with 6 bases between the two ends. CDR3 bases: TGCGCCAGCAGTGAGTCCCGTGTCACTGAAGCTTTCTTT. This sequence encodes CASSESRVTEAFF.

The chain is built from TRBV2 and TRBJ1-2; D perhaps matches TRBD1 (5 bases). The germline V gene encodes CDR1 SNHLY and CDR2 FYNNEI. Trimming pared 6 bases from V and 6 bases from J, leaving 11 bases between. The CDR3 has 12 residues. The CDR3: CASSPRQNGYTF. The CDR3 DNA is TGTGCCAGCAGCCCCCGACAGAATGGCTACACCTTC.

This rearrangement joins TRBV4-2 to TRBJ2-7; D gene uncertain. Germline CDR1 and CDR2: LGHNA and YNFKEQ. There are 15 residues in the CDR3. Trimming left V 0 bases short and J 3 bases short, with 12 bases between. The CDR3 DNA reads TGTGCCAGCAGCCAAGAATCTCCGGTGCTCTACGAGCAGTACTTC. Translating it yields CASSQESPVLYEQYF.

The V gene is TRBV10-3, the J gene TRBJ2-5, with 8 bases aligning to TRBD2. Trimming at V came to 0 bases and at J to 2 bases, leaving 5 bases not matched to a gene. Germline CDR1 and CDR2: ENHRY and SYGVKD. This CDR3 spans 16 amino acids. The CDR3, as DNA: TGTGCCATCAGTGAGTCGGCTAGCGGGCTTCAAGAGACCCAGTACTTC. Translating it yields CAISESASGLQETQYF.

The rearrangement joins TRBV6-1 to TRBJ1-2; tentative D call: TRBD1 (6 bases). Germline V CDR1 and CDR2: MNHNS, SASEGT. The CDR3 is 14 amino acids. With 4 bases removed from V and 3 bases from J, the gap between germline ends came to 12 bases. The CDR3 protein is CASSALRTDYGYTF. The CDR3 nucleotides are TGTGCCAGCAGTGCACTCCGGACAGACTATGGCTACACCTTC.

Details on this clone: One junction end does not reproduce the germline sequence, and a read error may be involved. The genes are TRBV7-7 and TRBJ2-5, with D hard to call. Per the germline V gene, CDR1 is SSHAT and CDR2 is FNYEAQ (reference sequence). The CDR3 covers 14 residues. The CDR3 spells CASSLDRSVETQYF. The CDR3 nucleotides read TGTGCTAGCAGCTTAGATAGATCTGTAGAGACCCAGTACTTC.

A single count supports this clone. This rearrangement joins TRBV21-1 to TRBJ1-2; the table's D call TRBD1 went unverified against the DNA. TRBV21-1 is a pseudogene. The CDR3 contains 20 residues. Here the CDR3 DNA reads TGTGCCAGCAGCAATCAAGGGTACATCTTGGACAGGCCAGCTAACTATGGCTACACCTTC. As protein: CASSNQGYILDRPANYGYTF.

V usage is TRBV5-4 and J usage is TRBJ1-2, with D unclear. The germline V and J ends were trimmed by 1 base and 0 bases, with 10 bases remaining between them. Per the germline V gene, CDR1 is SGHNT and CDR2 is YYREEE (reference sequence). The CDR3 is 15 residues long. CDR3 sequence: CASSLHSNANYGYTF. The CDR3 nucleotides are TGTGCCAGCAGCTTGCACTCAAACGCTAACTATGGCTACACCTTC.

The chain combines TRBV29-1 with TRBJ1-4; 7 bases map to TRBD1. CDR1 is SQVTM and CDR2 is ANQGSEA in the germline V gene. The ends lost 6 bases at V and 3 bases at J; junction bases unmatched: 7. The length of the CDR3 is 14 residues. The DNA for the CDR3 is TGCAGCGTCAAGCAGGGACAGTCTAATGAAAAACTGTTTTTT. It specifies CSVKQGQSNEKLFF.

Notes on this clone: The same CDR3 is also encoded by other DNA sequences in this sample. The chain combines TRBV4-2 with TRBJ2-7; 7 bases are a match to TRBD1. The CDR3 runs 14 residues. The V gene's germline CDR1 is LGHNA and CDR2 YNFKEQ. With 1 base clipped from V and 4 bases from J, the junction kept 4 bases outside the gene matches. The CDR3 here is CASSQGQGSYEQYF. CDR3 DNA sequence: TGTGCCAGCAGCCAAGGACAGGGTTCGTACGAGCAGTACTTC.

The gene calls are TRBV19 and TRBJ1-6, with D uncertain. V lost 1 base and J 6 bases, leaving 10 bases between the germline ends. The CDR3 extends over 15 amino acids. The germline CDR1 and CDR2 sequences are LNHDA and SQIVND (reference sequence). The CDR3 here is CASSIAAVINSPLHF. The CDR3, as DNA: TGTGCCAGTAGTATAGCGGCGGTTATTAATTCACCCCTCCACTTT.

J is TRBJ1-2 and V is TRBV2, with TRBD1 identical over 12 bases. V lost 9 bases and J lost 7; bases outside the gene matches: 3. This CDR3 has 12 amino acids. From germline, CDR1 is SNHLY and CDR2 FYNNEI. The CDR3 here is CARGQGAPGYTF. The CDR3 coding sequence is TGTGCCAGGGGACAGGGGGCGCCTGGCTACACCTTC.

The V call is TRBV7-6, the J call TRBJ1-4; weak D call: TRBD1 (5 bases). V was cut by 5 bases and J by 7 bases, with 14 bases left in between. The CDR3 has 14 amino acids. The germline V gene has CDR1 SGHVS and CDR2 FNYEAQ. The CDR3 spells CASSPGPLGEKLFF. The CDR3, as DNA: TGTGCCAGCAGCCCGGGACCATTGGGTGAAAAACTGTTTTTT.

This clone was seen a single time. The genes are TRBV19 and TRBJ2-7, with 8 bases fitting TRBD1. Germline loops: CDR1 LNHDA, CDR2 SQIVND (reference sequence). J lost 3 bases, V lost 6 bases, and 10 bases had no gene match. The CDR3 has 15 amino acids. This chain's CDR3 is CASRDRDRVHYEQYF. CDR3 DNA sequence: TGTGCCAGTAGGGACAGGGACAGAGTCCACTACGAGCAGTACTTC.

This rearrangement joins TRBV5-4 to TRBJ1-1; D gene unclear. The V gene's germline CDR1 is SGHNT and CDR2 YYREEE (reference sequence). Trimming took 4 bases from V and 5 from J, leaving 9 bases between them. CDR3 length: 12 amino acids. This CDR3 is CASSPRFTEAFF. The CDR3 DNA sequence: TGTGCCAGCAGCCCTAGATTTACTGAAGCTTTCTTT.

This CDR3 is CASGPLGRGTEAFF. The CDR3 nucleotides are TGTGCCAGCGGTCCCCTGGGCAGGGGCACTGAAGCTTTCTTT. The chain links TRBV28 to TRBJ1-1, with D possibly matching TRBD1 (6 bases). Trimming removed 8 bases at V and 4 bases at J, with 17 bases between. CDR1 is MDHEN and CDR2 is SYDVKM in the germline V gene. The CDR3 has 14 residues.

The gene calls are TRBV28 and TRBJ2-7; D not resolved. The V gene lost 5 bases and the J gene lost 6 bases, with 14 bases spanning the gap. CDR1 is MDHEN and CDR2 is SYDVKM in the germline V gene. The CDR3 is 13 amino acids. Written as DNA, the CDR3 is TGTGCCAGCAGTCAGACCTCTCCAGGCGAGCAGTACTTC. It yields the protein CASSQTSPGEQYF.

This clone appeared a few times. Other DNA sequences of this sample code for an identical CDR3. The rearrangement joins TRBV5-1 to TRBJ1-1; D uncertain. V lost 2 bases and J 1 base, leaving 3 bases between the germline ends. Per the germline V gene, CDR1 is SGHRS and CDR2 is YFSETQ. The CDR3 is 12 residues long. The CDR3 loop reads CASSFGNTEAFF. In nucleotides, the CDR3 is TGCGCCAGCAGCTTTGGGAACACTGAAGCTTTCTTT.

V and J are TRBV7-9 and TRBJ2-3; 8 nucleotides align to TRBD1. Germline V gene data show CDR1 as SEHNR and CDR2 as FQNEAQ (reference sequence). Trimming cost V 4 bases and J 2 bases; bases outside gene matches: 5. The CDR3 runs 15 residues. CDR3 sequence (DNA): TGTGCCAGCAGCTCCCGGACAGGGACCACAGATACGCAGTATTTT. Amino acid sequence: CASSSRTGTTDTQYF.

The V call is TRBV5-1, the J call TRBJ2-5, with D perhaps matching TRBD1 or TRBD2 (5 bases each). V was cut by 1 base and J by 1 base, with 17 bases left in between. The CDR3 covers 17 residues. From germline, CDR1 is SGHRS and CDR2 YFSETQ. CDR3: CASSLRGEQGSQETQYF. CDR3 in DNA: TGCGCCAGCAGCTTGCGGGGCGAGCAGGGCTCCCAAGAGACCCAGTACTTC.

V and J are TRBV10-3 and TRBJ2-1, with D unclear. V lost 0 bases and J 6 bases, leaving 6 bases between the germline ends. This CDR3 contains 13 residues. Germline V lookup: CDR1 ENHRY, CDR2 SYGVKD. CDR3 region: CAISESRTNEQFF. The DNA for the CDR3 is TGTGCCATCAGTGAGTCTCGGACCAATGAGCAGTTCTTC.

The CDR3 sequence is CASSSGTQSYEQYF. CDR3 in DNA: TGCGCCAGCAGCTCGGGGACACAGAGCTACGAGCAGTACTTC. The chain uses TRBV5-1 and TRBJ2-7; D might be TRBD1 (6 bases). The CDR3 totals 14 residues. Germline CDR1 is SGHRS and CDR2 is YFSETQ. With 3 bases removed from V and 3 bases from J, the gap between germline ends came to 13 bases.

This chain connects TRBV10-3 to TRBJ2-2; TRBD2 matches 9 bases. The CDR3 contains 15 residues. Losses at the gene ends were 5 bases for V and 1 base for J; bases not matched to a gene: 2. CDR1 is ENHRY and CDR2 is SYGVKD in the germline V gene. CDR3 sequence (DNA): TGTGCCATCAGTCAGACTAGCGGGAACACCGGGGAGCTGTTTTTT. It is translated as CAISQTSGNTGELFF.

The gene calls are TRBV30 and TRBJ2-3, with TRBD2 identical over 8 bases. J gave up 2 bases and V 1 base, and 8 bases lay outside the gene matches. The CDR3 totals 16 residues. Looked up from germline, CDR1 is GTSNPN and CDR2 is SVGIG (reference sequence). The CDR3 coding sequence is TGTGCCTGGAGTGCTAGACTAGCGCGTTACACAGATACGCAGTATTTT. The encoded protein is CAWSARLARYTDTQYF.

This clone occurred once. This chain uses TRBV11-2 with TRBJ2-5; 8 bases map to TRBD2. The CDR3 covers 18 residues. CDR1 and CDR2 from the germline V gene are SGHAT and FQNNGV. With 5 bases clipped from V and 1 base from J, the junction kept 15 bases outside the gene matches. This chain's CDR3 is CASSVGGKVAGLQETQYF. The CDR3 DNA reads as TGTGCCAGCAGCGTGGGGGGTAAGGTAGCGGGACTCCAAGAGACCCAGTACTTC.

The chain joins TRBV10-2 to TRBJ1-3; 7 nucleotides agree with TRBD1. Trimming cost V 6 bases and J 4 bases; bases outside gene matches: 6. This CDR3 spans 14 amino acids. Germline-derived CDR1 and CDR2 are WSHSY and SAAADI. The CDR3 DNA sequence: TGCGCCAGCAGGCCGACAGGGAGCGGAAACACCATATATTTT. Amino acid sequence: CASRPTGSGNTIYF.